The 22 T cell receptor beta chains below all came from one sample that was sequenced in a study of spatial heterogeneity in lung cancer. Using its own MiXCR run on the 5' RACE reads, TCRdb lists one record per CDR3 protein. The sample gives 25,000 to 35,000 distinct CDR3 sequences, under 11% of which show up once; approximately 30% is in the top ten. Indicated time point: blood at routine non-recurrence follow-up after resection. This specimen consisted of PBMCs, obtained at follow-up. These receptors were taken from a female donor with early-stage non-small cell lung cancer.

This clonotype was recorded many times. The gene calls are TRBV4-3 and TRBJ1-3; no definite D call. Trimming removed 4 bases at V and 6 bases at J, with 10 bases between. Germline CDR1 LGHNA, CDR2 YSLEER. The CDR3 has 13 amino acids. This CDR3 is CASSLSVPNTIYF. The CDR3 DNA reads TGCGCCAGCAGCCTCTCGGTCCCAAACACCATATATTTT.

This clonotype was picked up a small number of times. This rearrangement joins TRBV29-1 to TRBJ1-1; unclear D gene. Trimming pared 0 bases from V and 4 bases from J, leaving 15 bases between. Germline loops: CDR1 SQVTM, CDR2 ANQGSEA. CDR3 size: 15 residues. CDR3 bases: TGCAGCGTTGAAGATGGAGAACCTCCGGTCACTGAAGCTTTCTTT. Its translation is CSVEDGEPPVTEAFF.

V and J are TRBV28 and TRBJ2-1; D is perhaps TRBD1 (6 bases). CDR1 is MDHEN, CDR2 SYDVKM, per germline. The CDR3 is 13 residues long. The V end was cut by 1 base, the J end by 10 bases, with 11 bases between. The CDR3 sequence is CASSLLVGQEQFF. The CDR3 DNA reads TGTGCCAGCAGTTTATTGGTTGGACAGGAGCAGTTCTTC.

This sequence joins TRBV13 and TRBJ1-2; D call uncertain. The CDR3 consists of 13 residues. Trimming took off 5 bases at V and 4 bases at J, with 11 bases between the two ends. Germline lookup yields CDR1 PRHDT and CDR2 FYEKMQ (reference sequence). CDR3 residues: CASSQINRYGYTF. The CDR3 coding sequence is TGTGCCAGCAGCCAAATCAACCGCTATGGCTACACCTTC. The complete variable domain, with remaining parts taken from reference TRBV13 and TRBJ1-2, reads AAGVIQSPRHLIKEKRETATLKCYPIPRHDTVYWYQQGPGQDPQFLISFYEKMQSDKGSIPDRFSAQQFSDYHSELNMSSLELGDSALYFCASSQINRYGYTFGSGTRLTVV.

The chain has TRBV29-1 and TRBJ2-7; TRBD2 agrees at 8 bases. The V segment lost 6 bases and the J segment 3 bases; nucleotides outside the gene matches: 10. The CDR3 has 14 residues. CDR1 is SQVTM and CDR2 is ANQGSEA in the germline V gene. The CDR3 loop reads CSVAGPGTSYEQYF. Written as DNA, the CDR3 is TGCAGCGTCGCCGGCCCTGGGACTAGCTACGAGCAGTACTTC.

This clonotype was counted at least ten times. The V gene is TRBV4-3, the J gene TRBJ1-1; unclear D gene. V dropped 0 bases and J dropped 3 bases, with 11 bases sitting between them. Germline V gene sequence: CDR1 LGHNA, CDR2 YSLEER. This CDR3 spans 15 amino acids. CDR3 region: CASSQDYPWDTEAFF. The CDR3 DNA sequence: TGCGCCAGCAGCCAAGATTACCCCTGGGACACTGAAGCTTTCTTT.

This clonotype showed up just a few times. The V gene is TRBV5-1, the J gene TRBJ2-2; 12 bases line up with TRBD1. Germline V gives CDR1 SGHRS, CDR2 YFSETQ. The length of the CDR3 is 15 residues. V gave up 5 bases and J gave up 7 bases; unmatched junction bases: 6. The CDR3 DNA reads TGCGCCAGCAGGACGGGACAGGGGGCAATCGGGGAGCTGTTTTTT. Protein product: CASRTGQGAIGELFF.

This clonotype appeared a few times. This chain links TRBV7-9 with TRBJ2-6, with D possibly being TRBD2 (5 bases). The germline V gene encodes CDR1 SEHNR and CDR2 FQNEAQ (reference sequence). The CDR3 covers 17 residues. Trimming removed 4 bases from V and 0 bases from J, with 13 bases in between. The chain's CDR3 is CASSSSAAGSGANVLTF. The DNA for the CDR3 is TGTGCCAGCAGCTCATCCGCCGCGGGCTCTGGGGCCAACGTCCTGACTTTC. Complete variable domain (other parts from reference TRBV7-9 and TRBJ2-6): DTGVSQNPRHKITKRGQNVTFRCDPISEHNRLYWYRQTLGQGPEFLTYFQNEAQLEKSRLLSDRFSAERPKGSFSTLEIQRTEQGDSAMYLCASSSSAAGSGANVLTFGAGSRLTVL.

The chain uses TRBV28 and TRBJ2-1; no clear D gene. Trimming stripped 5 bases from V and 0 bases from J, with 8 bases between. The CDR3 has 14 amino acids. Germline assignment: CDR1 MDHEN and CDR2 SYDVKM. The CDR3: CASSGPYSYNEQFF. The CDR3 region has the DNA TGTGCCAGCAGTGGCCCCTACTCCTACAATGAGCAGTTCTTC.

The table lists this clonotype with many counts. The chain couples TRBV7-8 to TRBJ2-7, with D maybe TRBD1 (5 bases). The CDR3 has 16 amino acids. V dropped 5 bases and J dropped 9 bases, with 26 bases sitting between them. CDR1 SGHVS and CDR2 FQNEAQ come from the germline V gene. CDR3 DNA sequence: TGTGCCAGCAGCCTCAGTCGAACAGGCGACAATTTGGGGCAGTACTTC. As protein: CASSLSRTGDNLGQYF.

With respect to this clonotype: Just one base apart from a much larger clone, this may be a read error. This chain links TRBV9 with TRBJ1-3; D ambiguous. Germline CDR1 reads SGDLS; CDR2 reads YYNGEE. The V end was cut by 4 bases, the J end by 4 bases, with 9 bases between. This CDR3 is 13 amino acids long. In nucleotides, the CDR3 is TGTGCCAGCAGCCCCGGAAAGGGAAACACCATATATTTT. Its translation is CASSPGKGNTIYF.

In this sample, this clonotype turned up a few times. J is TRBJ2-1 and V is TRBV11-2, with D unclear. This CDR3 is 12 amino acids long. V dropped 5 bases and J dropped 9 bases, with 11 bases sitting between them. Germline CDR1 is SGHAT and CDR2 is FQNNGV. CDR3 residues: CASSELRGEQFF. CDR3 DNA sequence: TGTGCCAGCAGCGAGTTGCGCGGTGAGCAGTTCTTC.

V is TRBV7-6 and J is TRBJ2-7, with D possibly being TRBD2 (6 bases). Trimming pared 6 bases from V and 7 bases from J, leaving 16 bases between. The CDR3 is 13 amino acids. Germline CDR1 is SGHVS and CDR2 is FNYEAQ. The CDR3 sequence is CASSSDPSGEQYF. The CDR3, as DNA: TGTGCCAGCAGTTCCGACCCCAGCGGGGAGCAGTACTTC.

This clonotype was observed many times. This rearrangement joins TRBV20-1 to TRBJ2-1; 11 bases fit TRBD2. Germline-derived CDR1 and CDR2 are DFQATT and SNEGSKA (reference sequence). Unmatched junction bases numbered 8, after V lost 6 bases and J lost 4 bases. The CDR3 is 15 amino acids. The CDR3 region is CSAGPGLAEYNEQFF. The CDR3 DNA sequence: TGCAGTGCGGGACCGGGACTAGCGGAGTACAATGAGCAGTTCTTC.

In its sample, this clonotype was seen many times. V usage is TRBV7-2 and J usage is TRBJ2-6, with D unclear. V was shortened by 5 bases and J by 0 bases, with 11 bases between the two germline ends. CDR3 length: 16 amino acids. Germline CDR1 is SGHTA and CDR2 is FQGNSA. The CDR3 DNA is TGTGCCAGCAGCCCTAGGGTCGGCTCTGGGGCCAACGTCCTGACTTTC. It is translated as CASSPRVGSGANVLTF.

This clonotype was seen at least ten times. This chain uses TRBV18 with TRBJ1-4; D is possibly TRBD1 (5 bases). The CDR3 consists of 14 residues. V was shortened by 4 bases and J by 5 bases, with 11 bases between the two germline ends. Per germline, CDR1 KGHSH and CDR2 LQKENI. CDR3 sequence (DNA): TGTGCCAGCTCACGACCGGGGCTAAATGAAAAACTGTTTTTT. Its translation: CASSRPGLNEKLFF.

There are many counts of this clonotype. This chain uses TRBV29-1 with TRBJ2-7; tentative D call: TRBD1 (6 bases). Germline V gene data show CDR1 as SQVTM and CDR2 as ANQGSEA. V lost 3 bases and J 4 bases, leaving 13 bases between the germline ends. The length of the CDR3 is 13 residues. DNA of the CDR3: TGCAGCGTTGACAACGGGGACAATTACGAGCAGTACTTC. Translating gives CSVDNGDNYEQYF.

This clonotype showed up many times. Written as DNA, the CDR3 is TGTGCCAGCAGTTCTACTGCGGCACAGGGGGATAATTCACCCCTCCACTTT. This sequence encodes CASSSTAAQGDNSPLHF. This rearrangement joins TRBV28 to TRBJ1-6; 8 bases are shared with TRBD1. V was clipped by 4 bases and J by 5 bases; unmatched bases: 10. The germline V gene has CDR1 MDHEN and CDR2 SYDVKM. The CDR3 totals 17 residues. Full variable domain (rest looked up from reference TRBV28 and TRBJ1-6): DVKVTQSSRYLVKRTGEKVFLECVQDMDHENMFWYRQDPGLGLRLIYFSYDVKMKEKGDIPEGYSVSREKKERFSLILESASTNQTSMYLCASSSTAAQGDNSPLHFGNGTRLTVT.

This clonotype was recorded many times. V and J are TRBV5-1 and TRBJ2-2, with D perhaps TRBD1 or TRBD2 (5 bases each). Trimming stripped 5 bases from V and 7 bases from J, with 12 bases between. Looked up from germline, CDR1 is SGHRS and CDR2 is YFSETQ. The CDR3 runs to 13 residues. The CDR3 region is CASSSGTGGELFF. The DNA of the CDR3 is TGCGCCAGCAGTTCCGGGACGGGCGGGGAGCTGTTTTTT.

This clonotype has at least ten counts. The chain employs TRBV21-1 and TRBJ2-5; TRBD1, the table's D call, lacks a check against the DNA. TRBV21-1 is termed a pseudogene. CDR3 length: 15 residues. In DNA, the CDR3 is TGTGCCAGCAGCAAAGCGGGGACAGCACAAGAGACCCAGTACTTC. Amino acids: CASSKAGTAQETQYF.

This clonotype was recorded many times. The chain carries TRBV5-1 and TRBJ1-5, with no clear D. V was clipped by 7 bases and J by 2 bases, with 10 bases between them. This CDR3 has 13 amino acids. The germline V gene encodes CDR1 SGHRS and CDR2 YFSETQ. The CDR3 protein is CASFAVGNQPQHF. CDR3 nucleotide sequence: TGCGCCAGCTTTGCGGTGGGCAATCAGCCCCAGCATTTT.

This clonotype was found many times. The CDR3 coding sequence is TGTGCCAGCAGTTTTGGATTGGGCAGGGAAAGGGATCAGCCCCAGCATTTT. Translating gives CASSFGLGRERDQPQHF. The chain has TRBV12-3 or TRBV12-4 and TRBJ1-5, with D tentatively TRBD1 (5 bases). The length of the CDR3 is 17 residues. Trimming stripped 3 bases from V and 5 bases from J, with 20 bases between.